Listed here is a single TCR beta chain. This sample was taken from a study of technical replicates of blood from a few donors. The CDR3 length is 16 residues. Trimming pared 0 bases from V and 1 base from J, leaving 13 bases between. Sequencing was performed with immunoSEQ multiplex PCR; in TCRdb, only in-frame clones are kept and a portion is missing. This table holds about 75,000 clones, roughly 92% found once. This clonotype was obtained from a human donor in good health. Some clones in this sample may be carry-over from other donors' samples. The specimen was PBMCs. The chain carries TRBV23-1 and TRBJ2-7, with a weak D call TRBD1 (6 bases). TRBV23-1 is identified as an open reading frame with a role that is uncertain. Here the CDR3 DNA reads TGCGCCAGCAGTCAATCGAGTGGGCAGGGGTCCTACGAGCAGTACTTC. Translation: CASSQSSGQGSYEQYF.